A selection of T cell receptor beta chains follows, all from one sample in a study of T cell repertoires in cytomegalovirus infection. Antigens for these TCRs are unknown. TCRdb re-derived calls from the reads in MiXCR, one entry per CDR3 protein. Here the sample spans 550,000 to 700,000 distinct CDR3 sequences, about 40% being singletons. The sequenced sample was cultured PBMCs, obtained from culture after CMV antigen stimulation. These receptors all stem from a human donor in good health (CMV status not recorded). Some clones in this sample may be carry-over from other donors' samples. Each CDR3 is given with its conserved first and last residue.

J gene,V gene,CDR3 protein
TRBJ2-2,TRBV7-8,CASSFRLADTGELFF
TRBJ2-1,TRBV2,CASGGATSGVSNEQFF
TRBJ2-1,TRBV7-2,CASSLQAEQFF
TRBJ1-2,TRBV18,CASSPPTGYYVYTF
TRBJ2-3,TRBV7-2,CASTRQGALSTQYF
TRBJ2-5,TRBV7-2,CASSFLLQETQYF
TRBJ1-6,TRBV7-2,CASSSLTDLNSPLHF
TRBJ2-3,TRBV20-1,CSATRSRGGGTQYF
TRBJ1-2,TRBV20-1,CSARAGTGRNGYTF
TRBJ2-3,TRBV12-3/TRBV12-4,CASRAERGVDTQYF
TRBJ2-3,TRBV7-2,CASSSSRDRVSPDTQYF
TRBJ2-3,TRBV5-6,CASSLGGTGGTDTQYF
TRBJ2-1,TRBV10-1,CASSERQAYNEQFF
TRBJ2-1,TRBV20-1,CSARQRTGDNEQFF
TRBJ1-6,TRBV29-1,CSVVGQDHGNSPLHF
TRBJ1-1,TRBV2,CASSGDSSATEAFF
TRBJ1-2,TRBV19,CASTPTDSSFYGYTF
TRBJ2-3,TRBV5-5,CASSSRPSGQGRDTQYF
TRBJ2-3,TRBV4-1,CASSQLGPTDTQYF
TRBJ2-3,TRBV6-5,CASSPGLAGGADTQYF
TRBJ2-1,TRBV11-2,CASSYATGWNEQFF
TRBJ2-7,TRBV11-2,CASSTTGLVYEQYF
TRBJ2-1,TRBV7-2,CASSNRGAYSYNEQFF
TRBJ2-3,TRBV12-3/TRBV12-4,CASRDRQGTDTQYF
TRBJ2-1,TRBV12-3/TRBV12-4,CASSFGGRAKNEQFF
TRBJ2-7,TRBV4-1,CASSQGTGGSYEQYF
TRBJ2-7,TRBV7-2,CASSLGTTPYEQYF
TRBJ2-5,TRBV4-2,CASSQEFAQYF
TRBJ1-4,TRBV6-1,CASSEGPQEEKLFF
TRBJ2-3,TRBV2,CASSGQGGFADTQYF
TRBJ2-3,TRBV24-1,CATSDLRDRDGTDTQYF
TRBJ1-4,TRBV6-5,CASSYSATNEKLFF
TRBJ1-1,TRBV19,CASSISGTGPEAFF